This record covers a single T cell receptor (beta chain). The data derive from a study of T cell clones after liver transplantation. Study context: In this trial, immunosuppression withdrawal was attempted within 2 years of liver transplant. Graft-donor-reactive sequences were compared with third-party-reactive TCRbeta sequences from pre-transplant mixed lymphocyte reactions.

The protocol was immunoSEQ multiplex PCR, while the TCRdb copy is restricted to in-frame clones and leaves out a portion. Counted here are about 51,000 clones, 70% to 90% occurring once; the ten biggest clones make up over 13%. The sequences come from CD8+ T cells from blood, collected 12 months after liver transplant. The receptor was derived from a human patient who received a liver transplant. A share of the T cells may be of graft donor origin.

In nucleotides, the CDR3 is TGTGCCAGCAGCTCACCCCGGACTAGCGGGAGCACAGATACGCAGTATTTT. Translation: CASSSPRTSGSTDTQYF. This chain uses TRBV7-8 with TRBJ2-3; 11 nucleotides match TRBD2. There are 17 residues in the CDR3. Germline trimming cut 4 bases from V and 0 bases from J; bases unmatched to any gene: 6. Germline V gene lookup returns CDR1 SGHVS and CDR2 FQNEAQ.